Each of the 7 T cell receptor beta chains below was sequenced from the same sample in a study of blood T cell repertoires in COVID-19. Libraries were prepared by immunoSEQ multiplex PCR; TCRdb keeps only in-frame clonotypes and omits some of them. The sample consists of under 200,000 clones, almost 85% of them appearing once. Sequencing was done on a sample of peripheral blood. These receptors came from a man aged 35-49 years who had recovered from COVID-19.

The chain uses TRBV4-3 and TRBJ2-1; D possibly corresponds to TRBD1 (6 bases). The CDR3 spans 18 residues. Between the trimmed V and J ends, which lost 0 bases and 4 bases, there was a span of 19 bases. Germline assignment: CDR1 LGHNA and CDR2 YSLEER. CDR3 bases: TGCGCCAGCAGCCAAGAGGGACCCTCGGGACACCCTTACAATGAGCAGTTCTTC. Amino acid sequence: CASSQEGPSGHPYNEQFF.

This rearrangement joins TRBV30 to TRBJ1-3; tentatively, D is TRBD1 (6 bases). Trimming took 2 bases from V and 3 from J, leaving 11 bases between them. This CDR3 spans 14 amino acids. Germline CDR1 is GTSNPN and CDR2 is SVGIG (reference sequence). In DNA form, the CDR3 reads TGTGCCTGGAGTTTAACAGGGTTTGGAAACACCATATATTTT. It is translated as CAWSLTGFGNTIYF.

The rearrangement uses TRBV7-2 and TRBJ2-7; D might be TRBD2 (5 bases). V lost 5 bases, J lost 4 bases, and 18 bases lay in between. The CDR3 runs to 15 residues. Germline CDR1 reads SGHTA; CDR2 reads FQGNSA. DNA for the CDR3: TGTGCCAGCAGCACGAGGGCCACCAGTTTTTACGAGCAGTACTTC. Its protein is CASSTRATSFYEQYF.

This clone occurred once. The chain recombines TRBV5-6 with TRBJ1-1, with TRBD1 matching 7 bases. The CDR3 sequence is 12 residues long. Trimming at V came to 3 bases and at J to 9 bases, leaving 5 bases not matched to a gene. Germline values: CDR1 SGHDT, CDR2 YYEEEE. CDR3: CASSYGTAKAFF. As DNA, the CDR3 is TGTGCCAGCAGCTATGGGACAGCAAAAGCTTTCTTT.

The rearrangement joins TRBV19 to TRBJ2-3, with D unclear. V dropped 9 bases and J dropped 5 bases, with 15 bases sitting between them. Germline-derived CDR1 and CDR2 are LNHDA and SQIVND (reference sequence). The CDR3 spans 13 residues. The CDR3 nucleotides are TGTGCCAGCCGAGGCTTCCTACAAGATACGCAGTATTTT. Translating gives CASRGFLQDTQYF.

The chain employs TRBV6-5 and TRBJ1-1, with 8 positions matching TRBD1. The J segment lost 7 bases and the V segment lost 9 bases, leaving 7 bases of the junction unmatched. The V gene's germline CDR1 is MNHEY and CDR2 SVGAGI. The CDR3 is made up of 12 amino acids. The chain's CDR3 is CASSRGLGEAFF. As DNA, the CDR3 is TGTGCCAGTAGCAGGGGGCTCGGTGAAGCTTTCTTT.

V and J are TRBV4-1 and TRBJ2-2, with 7 positions matching TRBD1. CDR1 MGHRA and CDR2 YSYEKL come from the germline V gene. This CDR3 has 15 residues. V trimming: 2 bases; J trimming: 4 bases; junction bases outside the gene matches: 4. The CDR3 DNA sequence: TGCGCCAGCAGCCAAAAAGGGGGCATCACCGGGGAGCTGTTTTTT. This translates into CASSQKGGITGELFF.